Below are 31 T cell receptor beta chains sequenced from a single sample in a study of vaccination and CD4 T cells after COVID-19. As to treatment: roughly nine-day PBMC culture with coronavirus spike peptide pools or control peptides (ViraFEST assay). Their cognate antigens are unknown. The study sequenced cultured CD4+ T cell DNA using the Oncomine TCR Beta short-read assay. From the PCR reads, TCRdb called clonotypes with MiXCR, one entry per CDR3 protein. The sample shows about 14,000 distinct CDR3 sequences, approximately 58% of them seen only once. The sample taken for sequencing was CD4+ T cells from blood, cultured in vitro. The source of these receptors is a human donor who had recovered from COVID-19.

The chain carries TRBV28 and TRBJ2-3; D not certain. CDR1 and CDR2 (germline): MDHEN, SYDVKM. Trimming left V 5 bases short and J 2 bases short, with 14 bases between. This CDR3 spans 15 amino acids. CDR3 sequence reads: CASSLITRFTDTQYF. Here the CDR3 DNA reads TGTGCCAGCAGTCTGATAACCAGATTCACAGATACGCAGTATTTT. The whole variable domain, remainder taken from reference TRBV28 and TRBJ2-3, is DVKVTQSSRYLVKRTGEKVFLECVQDMDHENMFWYRQDPGLGLRLIYFSYDVKMKEKGDIPEGYSVSREKKERFSLILESASTNQTSMYLCASSLITRFTDTQYFGPGTRLTVL.

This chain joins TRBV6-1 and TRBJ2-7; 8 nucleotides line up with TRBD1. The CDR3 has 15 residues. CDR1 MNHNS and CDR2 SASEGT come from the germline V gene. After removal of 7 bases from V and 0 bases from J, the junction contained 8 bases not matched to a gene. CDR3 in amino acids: CASTPGQASSYEQYF. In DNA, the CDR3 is TGTGCCAGCACCCCGGGACAGGCGAGCTCCTACGAGCAGTACTTC.

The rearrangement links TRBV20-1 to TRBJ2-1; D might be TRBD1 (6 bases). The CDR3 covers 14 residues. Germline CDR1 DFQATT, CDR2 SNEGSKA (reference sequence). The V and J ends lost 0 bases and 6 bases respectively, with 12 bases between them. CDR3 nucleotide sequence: TGCAGTGCTAGAGATCTGGTAGGGGGCAATGAGCAGTTCTTC. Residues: CSARDLVGGNEQFF.

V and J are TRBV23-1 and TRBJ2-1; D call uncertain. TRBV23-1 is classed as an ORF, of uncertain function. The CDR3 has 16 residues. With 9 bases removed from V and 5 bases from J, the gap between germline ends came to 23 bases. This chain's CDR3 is CARTHSPGSPNNEQFF. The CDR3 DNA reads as TGCGCCAGGACTCATTCCCCTGGGTCACCTAACAATGAGCAGTTCTTC.

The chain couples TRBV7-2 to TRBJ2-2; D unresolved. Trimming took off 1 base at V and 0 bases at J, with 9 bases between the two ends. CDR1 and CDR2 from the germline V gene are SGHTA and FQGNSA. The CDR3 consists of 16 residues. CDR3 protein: CASSLVGRTNTGELFF. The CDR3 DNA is TGTGCCAGCAGCTTAGTAGGGCGGACGAACACCGGGGAGCTGTTTTTT.

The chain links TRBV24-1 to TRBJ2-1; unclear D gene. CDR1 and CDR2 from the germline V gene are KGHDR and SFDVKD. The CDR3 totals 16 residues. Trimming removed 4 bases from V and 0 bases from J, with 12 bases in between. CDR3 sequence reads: CATSEPTQSSYNEQFF. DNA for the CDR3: TGTGCCACCAGTGAGCCTACTCAAAGCTCCTACAATGAGCAGTTCTTC.

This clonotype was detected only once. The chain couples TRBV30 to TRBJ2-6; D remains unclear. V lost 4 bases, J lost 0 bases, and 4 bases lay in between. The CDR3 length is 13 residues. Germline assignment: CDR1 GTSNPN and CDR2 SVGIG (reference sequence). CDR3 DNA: TGTGCCTGGACTGCCTCTGGGGCCAACGTCCTGACTTTC. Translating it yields CAWTASGANVLTF.

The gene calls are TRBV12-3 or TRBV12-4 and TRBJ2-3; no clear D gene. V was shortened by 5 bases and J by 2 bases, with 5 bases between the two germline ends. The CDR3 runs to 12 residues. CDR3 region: CASSRSTDTQYF. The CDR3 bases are TGTGCCAGCAGTCGTTCCACAGATACGCAGTATTTT.

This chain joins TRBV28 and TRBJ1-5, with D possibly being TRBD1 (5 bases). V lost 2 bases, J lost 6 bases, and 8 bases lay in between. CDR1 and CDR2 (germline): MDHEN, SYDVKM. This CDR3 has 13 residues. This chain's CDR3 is CASSLGASQPQHF. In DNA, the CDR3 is TGTGCCAGCAGTTTAGGGGCATCTCAGCCCCAGCATTTT.

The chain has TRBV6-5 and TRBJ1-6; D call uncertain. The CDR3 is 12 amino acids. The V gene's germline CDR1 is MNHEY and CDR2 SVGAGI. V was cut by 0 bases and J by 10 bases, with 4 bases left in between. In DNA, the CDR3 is TGTGCCAGCAGTTACTCAAGGTCACCCCTCCACTTT. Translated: CASSYSRSPLHF.

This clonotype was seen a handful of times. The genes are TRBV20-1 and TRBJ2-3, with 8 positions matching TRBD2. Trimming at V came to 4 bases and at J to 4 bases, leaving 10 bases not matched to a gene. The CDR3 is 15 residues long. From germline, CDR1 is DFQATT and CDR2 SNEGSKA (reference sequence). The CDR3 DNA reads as TGCAGTGCTACACACCTACTAGCGGCCGCAGATACGCAGTATTTT. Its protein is CSATHLLAAADTQYF.

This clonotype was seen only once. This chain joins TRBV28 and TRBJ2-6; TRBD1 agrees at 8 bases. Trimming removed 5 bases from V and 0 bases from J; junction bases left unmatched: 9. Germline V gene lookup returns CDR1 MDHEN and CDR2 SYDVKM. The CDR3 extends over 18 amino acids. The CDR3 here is CASSPRTGMGSGANVLTF. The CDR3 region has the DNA TGTGCCAGCAGTCCAAGGACAGGGATGGGCTCTGGGGCCAACGTCCTGACTTTC.

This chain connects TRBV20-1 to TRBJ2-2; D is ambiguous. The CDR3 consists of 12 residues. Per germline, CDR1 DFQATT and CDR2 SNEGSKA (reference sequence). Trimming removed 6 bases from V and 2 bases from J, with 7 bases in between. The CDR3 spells CSAKTNTGELFF. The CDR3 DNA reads TGCAGTGCCAAGACAAACACCGGGGAGCTGTTTTTT.

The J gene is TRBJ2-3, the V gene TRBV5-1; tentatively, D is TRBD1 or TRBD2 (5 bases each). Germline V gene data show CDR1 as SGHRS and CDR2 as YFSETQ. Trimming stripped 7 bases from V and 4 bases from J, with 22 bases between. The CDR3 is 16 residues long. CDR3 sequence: CASSTHAGIGADTQYF. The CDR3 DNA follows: TGCGCCAGCTCCACCCACGCCGGGATAGGGGCAGATACGCAGTATTTT.

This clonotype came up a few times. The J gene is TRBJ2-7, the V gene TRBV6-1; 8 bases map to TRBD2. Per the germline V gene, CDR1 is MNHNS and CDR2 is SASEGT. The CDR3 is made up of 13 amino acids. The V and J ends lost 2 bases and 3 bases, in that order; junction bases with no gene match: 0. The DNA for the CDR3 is TGTGCCAGCAGTGAAAGCGGGAGCTACGAGCAGTACTTC. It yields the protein CASSESGSYEQYF.

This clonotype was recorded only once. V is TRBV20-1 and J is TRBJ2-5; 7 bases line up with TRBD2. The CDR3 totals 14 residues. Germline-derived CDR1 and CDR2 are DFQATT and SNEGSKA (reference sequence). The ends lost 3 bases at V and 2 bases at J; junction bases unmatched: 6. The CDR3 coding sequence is TGCAGTGCTAGGGCGGGAGTGTTACAAGAGACCCAGTACTTC. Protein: CSARAGVLQETQYF.

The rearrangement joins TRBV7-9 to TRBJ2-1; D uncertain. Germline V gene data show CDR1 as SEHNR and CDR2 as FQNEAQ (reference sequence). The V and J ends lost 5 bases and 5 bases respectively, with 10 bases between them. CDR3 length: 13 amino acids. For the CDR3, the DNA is TGTGCCAGCAGCGTACTGAACCACAATGAGCAGTTCTTC. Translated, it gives CASSVLNHNEQFF.

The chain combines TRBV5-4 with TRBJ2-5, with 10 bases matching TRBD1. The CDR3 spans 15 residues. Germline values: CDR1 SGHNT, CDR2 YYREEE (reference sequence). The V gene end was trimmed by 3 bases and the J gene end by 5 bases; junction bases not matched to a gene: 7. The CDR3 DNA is TGTGCCAGCAGCTCGGCGACAGGGGGCCGGGAGACCCAGTACTTC. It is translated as CASSSATGGRETQYF.

CDR3 sequence: CASSLTDGGRIYSPLHF. The CDR3 coding sequence is TGTGCCAGCAGCCTAACGGACGGGGGCAGAATTTATTCACCCCTCCACTTT. V is TRBV7-8 and J is TRBJ1-6; D possibly corresponds to TRBD1 (6 bases). CDR3 length: 17 residues. Germline assignment: CDR1 SGHVS and CDR2 FQNEAQ. The V end was cut by 5 bases, the J end by 8 bases, with 22 bases between. The entire variable domain, with the rest obtained from reference TRBV7-8 and TRBJ1-6, is as follows: GAGVSQSPRYKVAKRGQDVALRCDPISGHVSLFWYQQALGQGPEFLTYFQNEAQLDKSGLPSDRFFAERPEGSVSTLKIQRTQQEDSAVYLCASSLTDGGRIYSPLHFGNGTRLTVT.

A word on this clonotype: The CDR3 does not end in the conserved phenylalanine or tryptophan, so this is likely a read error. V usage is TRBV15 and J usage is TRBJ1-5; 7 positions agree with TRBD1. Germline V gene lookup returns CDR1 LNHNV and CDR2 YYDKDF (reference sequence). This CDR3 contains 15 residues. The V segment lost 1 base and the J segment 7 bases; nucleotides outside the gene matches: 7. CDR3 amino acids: CATSRGGGGLQPQHS. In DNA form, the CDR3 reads TGTGCCACCAGCAGAGGGGGAGGGGGCCTCCAGCCCCAGCATTCT.

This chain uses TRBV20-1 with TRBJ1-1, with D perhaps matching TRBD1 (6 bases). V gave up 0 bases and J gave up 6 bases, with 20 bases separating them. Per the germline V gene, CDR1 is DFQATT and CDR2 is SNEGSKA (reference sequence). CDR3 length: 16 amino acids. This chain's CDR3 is CSARDPGVQGGAEAFF. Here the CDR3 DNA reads TGCAGTGCTAGAGACCCAGGGGTCCAGGGTGGGGCTGAAGCTTTCTTT.

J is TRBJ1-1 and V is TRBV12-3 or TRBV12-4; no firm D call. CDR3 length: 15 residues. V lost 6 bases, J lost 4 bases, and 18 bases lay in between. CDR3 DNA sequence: TGTGCCAGCAGCCTAATGGCGACCCACGGCACTGAAGCTTTCTTT. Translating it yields CASSLMATHGTEAFF.

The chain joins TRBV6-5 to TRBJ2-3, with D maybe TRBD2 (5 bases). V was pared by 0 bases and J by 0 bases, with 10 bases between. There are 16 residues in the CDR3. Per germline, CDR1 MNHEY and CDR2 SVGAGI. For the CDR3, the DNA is TGTGCCAGCAGTTACTCGGTGACTACCAGCACAGATACGCAGTATTTT. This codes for CASSYSVTTSTDTQYF.

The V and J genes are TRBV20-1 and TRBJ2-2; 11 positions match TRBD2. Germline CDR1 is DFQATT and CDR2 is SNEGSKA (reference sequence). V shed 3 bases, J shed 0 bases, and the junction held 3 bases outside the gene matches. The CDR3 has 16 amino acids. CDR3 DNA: TGCAGTGCTAGGCTAGCGGGAGGAGCGAACACCGGGGAGCTGTTTTTT. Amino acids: CSARLAGGANTGELFF.

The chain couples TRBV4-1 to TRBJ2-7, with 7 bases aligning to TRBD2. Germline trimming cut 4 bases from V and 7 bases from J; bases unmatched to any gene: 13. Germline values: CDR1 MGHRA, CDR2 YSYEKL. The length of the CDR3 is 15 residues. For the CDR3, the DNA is TGCGCCAGCAGCCTAGCGCAGGGAGGGCTCGGGGAGCAGTACTTC. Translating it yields CASSLAQGGLGEQYF.

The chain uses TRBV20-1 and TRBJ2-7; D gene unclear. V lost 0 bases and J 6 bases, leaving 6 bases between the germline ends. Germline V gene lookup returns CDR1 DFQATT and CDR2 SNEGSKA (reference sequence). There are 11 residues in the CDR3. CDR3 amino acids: CSARDLGEQYF. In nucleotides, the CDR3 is TGCAGTGCTAGAGATCTGGGCGAGCAGTACTTC.

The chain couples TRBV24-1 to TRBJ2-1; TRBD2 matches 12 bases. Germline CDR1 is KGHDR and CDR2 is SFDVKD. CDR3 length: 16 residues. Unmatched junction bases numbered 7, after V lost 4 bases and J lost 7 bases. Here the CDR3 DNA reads TGTGCCACCAGTGACCCGGGACTAGCGGGCGGGAATGAGCAGTTCTTC. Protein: CATSDPGLAGGNEQFF.

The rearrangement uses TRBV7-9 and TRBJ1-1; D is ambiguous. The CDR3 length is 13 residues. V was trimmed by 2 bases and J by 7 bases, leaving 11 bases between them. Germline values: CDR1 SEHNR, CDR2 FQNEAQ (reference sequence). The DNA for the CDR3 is TGTGCCAGCAGCTTACGGGTAGTAGGTGAAGCTTTCTTT. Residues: CASSLRVVGEAFF.

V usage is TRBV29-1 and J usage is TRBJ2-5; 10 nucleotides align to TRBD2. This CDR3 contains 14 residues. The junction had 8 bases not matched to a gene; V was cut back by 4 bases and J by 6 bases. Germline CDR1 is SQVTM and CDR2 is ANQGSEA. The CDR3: CSVGALAGVKTQYF. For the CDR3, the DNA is TGCAGCGTTGGAGCGCTAGCGGGAGTAAAGACCCAGTACTTC.

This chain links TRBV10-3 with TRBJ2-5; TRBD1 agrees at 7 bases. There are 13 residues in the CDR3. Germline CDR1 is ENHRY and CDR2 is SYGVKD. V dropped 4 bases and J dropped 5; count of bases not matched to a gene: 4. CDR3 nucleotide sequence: TGTGCCATCAGTGTGAGGGGGCAGGAGACCCAGTACTTC. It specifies CAISVRGQETQYF.

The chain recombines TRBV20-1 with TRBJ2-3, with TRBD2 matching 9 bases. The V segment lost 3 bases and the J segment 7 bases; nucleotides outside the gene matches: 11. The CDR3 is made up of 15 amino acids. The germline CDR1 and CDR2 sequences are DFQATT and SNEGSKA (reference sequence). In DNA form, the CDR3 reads TGCAGTGCTAGTAGCGGCGGGGGGGCAGTAAATACGCAGTATTTT. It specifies CSASSGGGAVNTQYF.